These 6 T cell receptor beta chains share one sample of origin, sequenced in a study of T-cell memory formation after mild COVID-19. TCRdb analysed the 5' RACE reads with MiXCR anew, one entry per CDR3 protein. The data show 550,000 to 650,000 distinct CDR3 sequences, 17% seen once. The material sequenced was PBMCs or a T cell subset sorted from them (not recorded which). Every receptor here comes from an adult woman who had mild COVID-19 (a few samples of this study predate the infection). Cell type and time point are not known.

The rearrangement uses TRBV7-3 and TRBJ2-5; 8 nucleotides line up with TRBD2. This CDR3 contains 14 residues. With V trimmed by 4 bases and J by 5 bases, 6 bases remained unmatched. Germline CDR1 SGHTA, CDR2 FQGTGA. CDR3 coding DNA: TGTGCCAGCAGCTACGGGGGGGCCGGGGAGACCCAGTACTTC. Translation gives CASSYGGAGETQYF.

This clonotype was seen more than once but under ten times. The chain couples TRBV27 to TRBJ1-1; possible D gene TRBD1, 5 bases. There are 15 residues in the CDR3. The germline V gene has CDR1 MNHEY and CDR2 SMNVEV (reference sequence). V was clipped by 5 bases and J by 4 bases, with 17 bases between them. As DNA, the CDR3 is TGTGCCAGCAGTGAGGGGCCCGCAGTAATCACTGAAGCTTTCTTT. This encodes CASSEGPAVITEAFF.

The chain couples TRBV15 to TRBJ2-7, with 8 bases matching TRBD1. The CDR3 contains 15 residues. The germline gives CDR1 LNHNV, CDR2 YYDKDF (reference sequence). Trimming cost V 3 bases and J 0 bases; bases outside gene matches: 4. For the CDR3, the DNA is TGTGCCACCAGCAGCGGCGGGACAGGCTCCTACGAGCAGTACTTC. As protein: CATSSGGTGSYEQYF.

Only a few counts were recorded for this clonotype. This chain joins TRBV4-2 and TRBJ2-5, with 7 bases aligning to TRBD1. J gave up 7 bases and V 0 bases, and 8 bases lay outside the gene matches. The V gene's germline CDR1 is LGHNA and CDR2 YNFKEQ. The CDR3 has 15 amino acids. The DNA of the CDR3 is TGTGCCAGCAGCCAAGAACCTGGACAGGATGGGACCCAGTACTTC. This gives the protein CASSQEPGQDGTQYF.

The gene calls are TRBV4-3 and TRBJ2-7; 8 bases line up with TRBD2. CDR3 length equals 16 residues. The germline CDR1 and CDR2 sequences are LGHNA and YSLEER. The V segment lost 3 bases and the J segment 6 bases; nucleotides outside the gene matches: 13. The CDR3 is CASSQQTSGAGGEQYF. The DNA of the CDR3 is TGCGCCAGCAGCCAGCAAACTAGCGGTGCCGGGGGCGAGCAGTACTTC.

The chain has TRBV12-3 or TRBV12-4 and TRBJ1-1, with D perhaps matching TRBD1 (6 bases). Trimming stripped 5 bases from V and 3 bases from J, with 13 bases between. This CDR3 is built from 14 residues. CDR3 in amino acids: CASSLQQGYTEAFF. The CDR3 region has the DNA TGTGCCAGCAGTCTCCAACAGGGTTACACTGAAGCTTTCTTT.